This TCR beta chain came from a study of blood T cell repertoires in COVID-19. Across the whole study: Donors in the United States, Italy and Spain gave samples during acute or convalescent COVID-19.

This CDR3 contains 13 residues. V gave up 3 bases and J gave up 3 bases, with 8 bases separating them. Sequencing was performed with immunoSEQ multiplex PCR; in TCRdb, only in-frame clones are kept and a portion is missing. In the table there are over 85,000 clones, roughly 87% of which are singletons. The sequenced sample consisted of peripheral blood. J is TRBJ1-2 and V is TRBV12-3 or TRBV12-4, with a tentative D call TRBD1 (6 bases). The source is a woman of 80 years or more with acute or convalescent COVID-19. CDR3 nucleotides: TGTGCCAGCAGTTTCAACAGGGACTATGGCTACACCTTC. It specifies CASSFNRDYGYTF.